This T cell receptor beta chain was captured in a study of blood T cell repertoires in COVID-19. Study-level information: The samples span acute and convalescent COVID-19 from the United States, Italy and Spain. T cells, B-cell-depleted T cells, or PBMCs provided the cDNA or gDNA that served as material.

Authors' analysis steps: For nucleated cells, counts were estimated from reference gene primer amplification. Sequencing was performed with immunoSEQ multiplex PCR; in TCRdb, only in-frame clones are kept and a portion is missing. V and J calls and clone size come straight from that table; D and trimming were deduced from the DNA. The profile covers roughly 37,000 clones, with 65% to 80% appearing a single time and 1.5% to 2% taken by the ten largest. CDR1 and CDR2 (germline): SGHTA, FQGNSA. Losses at the gene ends were 5 bases for V and 0 bases for J; bases not matched to a gene: 10. There are 18 residues in the CDR3. This clone appeared a single time.

This receptor was taken from a man aged 55 to 70 with active COVID-19. Sequenced material: peripheral blood. The chain employs TRBV7-2 and TRBJ1-3, with TRBD1 identical over 10 bases. The CDR3: CASSKGTGVLYSGNTIYF. The CDR3 nucleotides read TGTGCCAGCAGCAAAGGGACAGGGGTCCTTTACTCTGGAAACACCATATATTTT.